This TCR beta chain was obtained from a study of T cell clones after liver transplantation (dated by TCRdb to 2018 to 2020). Broadly, across the study: The samples were obtained from ITN030ST, a randomized trial that attempted immunosuppression withdrawal within 2 years after liver transplantation. After a pre-transplant mixed lymphocyte reaction, TCRbeta sequencing was used to pinpoint donor-reactive T cell clones, which were subsequently tracked in post-transplant blood. Third party-reactive TCRbeta sequences were also identified from pre-transplant MLRs to serve as an antigen-independent comparator for donor-reactive sequences. Of the eight recipients, a few were HCV-positive, while the remaining recipients had been transplanted for non-autoimmune, non-viral indications. Subjects received no induction therapy and standard immunosuppression until randomization at 12-24 months post-transplant. Tolerance was defined as complete immunosuppression withdrawal for at least one year with no rise in liver enzymes beyond twice the upper limit of normal. Blood samples were taken pre-transplant, pre-randomization before withdrawal, and post-randomization after full withdrawal or failed withdrawal. The study cohort included 8 liver transplant recipients, of whom 3 were classified as tolerant and 5 as non-tolerant.

Study-wide conclusions, independent of this receptor: The decline in donor-reactive sequences exceeded the decline in third party-reactive sequences, suggesting partial antigen-specific deletion that was unrelated to withdrawal success. After accounting for repertoire turnover, donor-reactive detection was significantly reduced in 7 of 8 subjects for CD4 and 8 of 8 for CD8. In two subjects, low numbers of available donor cells limited the measurable donor-reactive repertoire. A significant post-transplant decrease in circulating donor-reactive CD4 TCRbeta sequences was observed in most of the 8 subjects, irrespective of tolerance or HCV status. Because allograft tissue specimens were not available, migration of donor-reactive T cells into the graft, rather than deletion, may have occurred. Because of small, heterogeneous patient numbers and non-standardized post-transplant time points, the conclusions were only preliminary.

The time point label, read with the paper, signifies: pre-transplant. Thawed unstimulated PBMCs were stained for CD3, CD4 and CD8 and FACS-sorted into CD3+CD4+ and CD3+CD8+ populations. Each of the 8 studied subjects was randomized to immunosuppression withdrawal. Genomic DNA was isolated with the Qiagen DNeasy Blood and Tissue Kit. Frozen genomic DNA underwent high-throughput TCRbeta CDR3 sequencing by immunoSEQ, including PCR amplification, mapping, bias correction and internal controls. From the authors' description of their analysis: Productive rearrangements were retained, and unique TCRbeta sequences were defined by the CDR3 nucleotide sequence together with the V and J gene. Donor-reactive sequences required at least 5-fold expansion in CFSE-low cells versus unstimulated pre-transplant cells and at least 0.01% frequency. To ensure at least 90% detection power, minimum frequency thresholds were set for each subject based on that subject's lowest-template unstimulated sample. Repertoire turnover was measured by Jensen-Shannon divergence between the top 1000 TCRbeta sequences post- and pre-transplant. Two-sided Fisher's exact tests were used to test for changes in the detection of donor-reactive sequences. TCRdb holds this immuneACCESS table with in-frame rearrangements only. Some clones are missing; in checked studies, unresolved V genes explain under half, and the rest has no known cause. V, J and clone size are taken as reported in that table, and D and trimming were inferred from the DNA itself. The sample records 70,000 or so clones, about 92% of which are singletons. The ten largest account for roughly 3% of the sample.

From the germline V gene, CDR1 is SQVTM and CDR2 is ANQGSEA. Inclusive of the bounding cysteine and phenylalanine, the CDR3 is 12 residues long. Left in the record is the CDR3 DNA by itself, 36 bases read in frame from the first base. The germline ends are 13 bases apart after V is trimmed by 8 bases and J by 2 bases. Points on this clone: The clone's antigen remains unknown. No base qualities exist here, and no much larger clone lies one base off it.

Sequencing used CD4+ T cells from blood, obtained before liver transplant. The TCR comes from a human donor who received a liver transplant. Recombination joined TRBV29-1 with TRBJ2-7, with the identity of the D gene unclear. CDR3 region: CSTQSSPYEQYF. The nucleotides read TGCAGCACCCAATCCAGTCCCTACGAGCAGTACTTC.